A selection of T cell receptor beta chains follows, all from one sample in a study of blood T cells in healthy people across ages. In TCRdb, the 5' RACE reads were re-called with MiXCR into one record per CDR3 protein. Among approximately 850,000 distinct CDR3 sequences listed, around 45% were seen once. The sample taken for sequencing was blood. Source of these receptors: a man aged 55-75 years in good health. Both conserved end residues are part of each CDR3. D genes are given only for firm matches.

j_call v_call d_call cdr3_nt cdr3_aa
TRBJ2-4 TRBV20-1 TRBD2 TGCAGTGCCCCGATGGGGGGGAGAGGGGACATTCAGTACTTC CSAPMGGRGDIQYF
TRBJ1-5 TRBV4-3 - TGCGCCAGCAGCCAGAGCCTTAGCCAGCCCCAGCATTTT CASSQSLSQPQHF
TRBJ2-3 TRBV9 - TGTGCCAGCAGCTGGATCGGAGTCTGGGATGCCTACCCCCCAGATACGCAGTATTTT CASSWIGVWDAYPPDTQYF
TRBJ1-1 TRBV12-3/TRBV12-4 TRBD1 TGTGCGGAGACAGGGGGCGCGATGAACACTGAAGCTTTCTTT CAETGGAMNTEAFF
TRBJ2-3 TRBV27 - TGTGCCAGCAGTTTGGAAGGGTACGCCTCAGATACGCAGTATTTT CASSLEGYASDTQYF
TRBJ2-1 TRBV27 TRBD1 TGTGCCAGCAGGACAGGGCTGAATGAGCAGTTCTTC CASRTGLNEQFF
TRBJ2-3 TRBV6-5 TRBD1 TGTGCCAGCAGCCTCCGGGACAGAGTAGCAGATACGCAGTATTTT CASSLRDRVADTQYF
TRBJ2-1 TRBV7-2 - TGTGCCAGCAGCTTCGGGCAGGGGCGTAGGAACAATGAGCAGTTCTTC CASSFGQGRRNNEQFF
TRBJ1-2 TRBV6-5 - TGTGCCACCTGGGGACTCTCTAACTATGGCTACACCTTC CATWGLSNYGYTF
TRBJ2-2 TRBV7-9 - TGTGCCAGCAGCCTCTCGCTAAACTCGAACACCGGGGAGCTGTTTTTT CASSLSLNSNTGELFF